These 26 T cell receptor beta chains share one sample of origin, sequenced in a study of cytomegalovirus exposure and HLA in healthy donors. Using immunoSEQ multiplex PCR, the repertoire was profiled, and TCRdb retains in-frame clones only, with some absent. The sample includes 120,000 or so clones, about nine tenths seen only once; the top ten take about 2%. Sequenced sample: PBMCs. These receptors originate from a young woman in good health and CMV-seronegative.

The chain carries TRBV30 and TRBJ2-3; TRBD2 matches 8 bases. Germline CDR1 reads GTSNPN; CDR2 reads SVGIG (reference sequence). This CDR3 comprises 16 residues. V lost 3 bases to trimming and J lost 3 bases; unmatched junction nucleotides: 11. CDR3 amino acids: CAWRALAELRTDTQYF. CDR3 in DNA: TGTGCCTGGAGGGCACTAGCGGAATTGCGGACAGATACGCAGTATTTT.

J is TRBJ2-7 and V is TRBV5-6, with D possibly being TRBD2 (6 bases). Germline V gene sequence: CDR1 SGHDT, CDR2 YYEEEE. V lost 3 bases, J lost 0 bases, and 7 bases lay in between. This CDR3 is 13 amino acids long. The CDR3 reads CASSYGSSYEQYF. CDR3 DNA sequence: TGTGCCAGCAGCTACGGGAGCTCCTACGAGCAGTACTTC.

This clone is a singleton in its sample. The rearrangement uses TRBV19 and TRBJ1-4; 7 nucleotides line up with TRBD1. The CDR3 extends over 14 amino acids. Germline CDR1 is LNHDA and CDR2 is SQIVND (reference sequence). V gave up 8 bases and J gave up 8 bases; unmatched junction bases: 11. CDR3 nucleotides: TGTGCCAGTTCACCGGGACAGTTAAAAGAAAAACTGTTTTTT. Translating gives CASSPGQLKEKLFF.

CDR3 loop: CASSLAGGEQFF. The CDR3 nucleotides are TGTGCCAGCAGCTTGGCGGGAGGTGAGCAGTTCTTC. The chain has TRBV5-6 and TRBJ2-1; 7 bases agree with TRBD2. Germline V lookup: CDR1 SGHDT, CDR2 YYEEEE. CDR3 length: 12 residues. V shed 0 bases and J 9 bases; nucleotides not matched to a gene: 0.

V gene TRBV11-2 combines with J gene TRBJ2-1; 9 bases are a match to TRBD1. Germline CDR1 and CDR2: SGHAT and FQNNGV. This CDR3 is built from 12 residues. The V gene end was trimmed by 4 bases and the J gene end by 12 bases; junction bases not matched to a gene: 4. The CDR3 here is CASSSTGGLQFF. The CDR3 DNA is TGTGCCAGCAGCTCGACAGGGGGATTGCAGTTCTTC. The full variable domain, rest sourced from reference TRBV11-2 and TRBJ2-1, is EAGVAQSPRYKIIEKRQSVAFWCNPISGHATLYWYQQILGQGPKLLIQFQNNGVVDDSQLPKDRFSAERLKGVDSTLKIQPAKLEDSAVYLCASSSTGGLQFFGPGTRLTVL.

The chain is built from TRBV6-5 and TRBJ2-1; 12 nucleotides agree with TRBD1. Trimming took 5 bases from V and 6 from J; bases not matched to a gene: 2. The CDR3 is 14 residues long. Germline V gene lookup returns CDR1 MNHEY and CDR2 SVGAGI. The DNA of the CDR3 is TGTGCCAGCAGTCCGGGACAGGGGGCCAATGAGCAGTTCTTC. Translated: CASSPGQGANEQFF.

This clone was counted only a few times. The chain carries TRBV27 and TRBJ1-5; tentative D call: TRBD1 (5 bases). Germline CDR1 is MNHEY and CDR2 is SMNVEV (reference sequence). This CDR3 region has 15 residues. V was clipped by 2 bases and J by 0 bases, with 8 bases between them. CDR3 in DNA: TGTGCCAGCAGTTTAGGGGGGAATAGCAATCAGCCCCAGCATTTT. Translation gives CASSLGGNSNQPQHF.

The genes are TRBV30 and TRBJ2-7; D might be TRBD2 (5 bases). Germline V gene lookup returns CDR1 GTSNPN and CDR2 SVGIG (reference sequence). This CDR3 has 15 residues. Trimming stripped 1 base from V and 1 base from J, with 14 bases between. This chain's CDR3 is CAWSDPTTHSYEQYF. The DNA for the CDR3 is TGTGCCTGGAGTGACCCGACTACCCATTCCTACGAGCAGTACTTC.

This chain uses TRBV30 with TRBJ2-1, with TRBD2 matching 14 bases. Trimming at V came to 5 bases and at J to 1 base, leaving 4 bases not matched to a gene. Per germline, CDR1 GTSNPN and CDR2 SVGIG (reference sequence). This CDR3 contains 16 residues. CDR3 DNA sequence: TGTGCCTGGGGGGGACTAGCGGGAGAATCCTACAATGAGCAGTTCTTC. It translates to CAWGGLAGESYNEQFF. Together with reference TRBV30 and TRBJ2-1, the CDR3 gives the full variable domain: SQTIHQWPATLVQPVGSPLSLECTVEGTSNPNLYWYRQAAGRGLQLLFYSVGIGQISSEVPQNLSASRPQDRQFILSSKKLLLSDSGFYLCAWGGLAGESYNEQFFGPGTRLTVL.

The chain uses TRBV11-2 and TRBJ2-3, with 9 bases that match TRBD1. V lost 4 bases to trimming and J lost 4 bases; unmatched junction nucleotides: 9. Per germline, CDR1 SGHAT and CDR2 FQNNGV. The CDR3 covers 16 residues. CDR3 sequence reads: CASSYLTGGIADTQYF. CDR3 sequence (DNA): TGTGCCAGCAGCTACTTGACAGGGGGAATAGCAGATACGCAGTATTTT. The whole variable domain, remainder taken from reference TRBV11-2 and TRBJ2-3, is EAGVAQSPRYKIIEKRQSVAFWCNPISGHATLYWYQQILGQGPKLLIQFQNNGVVDDSQLPKDRFSAERLKGVDSTLKIQPAKLEDSAVYLCASSYLTGGIADTQYFGPGTRLTVL.

The DNA of the CDR3 is TGTGCCAGCAGCTTAGCGGGAGGGCCCGATGAGCAGTTCTTC. Translation: CASSLAGGPDEQFF. The rearrangement joins TRBV7-9 to TRBJ2-1; 7 bases agree with TRBD2. Per the germline V gene, CDR1 is SEHNR and CDR2 is FQNEAQ (reference sequence). Losses at the gene ends were 0 bases for V and 8 bases for J; bases not matched to a gene: 4. This CDR3 spans 14 amino acids.

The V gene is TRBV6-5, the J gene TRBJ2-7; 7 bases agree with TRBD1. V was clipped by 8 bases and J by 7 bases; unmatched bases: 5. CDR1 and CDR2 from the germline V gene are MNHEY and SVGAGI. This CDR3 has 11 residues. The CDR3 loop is CASQTGREQYF. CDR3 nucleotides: TGTGCCAGCCAGACAGGGCGGGAGCAGTACTTC.

CDR3 bases: TGTGCCAGCAGCTTGGGCAGGACAAGCGATCAGCCCCAGCATTTT. This translates into CASSLGRTSDQPQHF. The V gene is TRBV7-2, the J gene TRBJ1-5, with a possible D match to TRBD1 (5 bases). The CDR3 length is 15 residues. Trimming cost V 3 bases and J 5 bases, with 14 bases left between them. Looked up from germline, CDR1 is SGHTA and CDR2 is FQGNSA.

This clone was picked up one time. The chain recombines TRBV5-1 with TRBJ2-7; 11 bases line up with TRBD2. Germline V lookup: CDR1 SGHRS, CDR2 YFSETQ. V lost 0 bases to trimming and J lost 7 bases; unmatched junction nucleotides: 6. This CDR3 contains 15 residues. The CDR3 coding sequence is TGCGCCAGCAGCTTGGTCTCTAGCGGGAGGAGGGAGCAGTACTTC. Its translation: CASSLVSSGRREQYF.

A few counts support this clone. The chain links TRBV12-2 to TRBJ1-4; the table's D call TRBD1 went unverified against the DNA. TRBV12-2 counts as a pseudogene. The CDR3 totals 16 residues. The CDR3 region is CASRLAKGADNEKLFF. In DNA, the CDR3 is TGTGCAAGTCGCTTAGCGAAGGGGGCAGATAATGAAAAACTGTTTTTT.

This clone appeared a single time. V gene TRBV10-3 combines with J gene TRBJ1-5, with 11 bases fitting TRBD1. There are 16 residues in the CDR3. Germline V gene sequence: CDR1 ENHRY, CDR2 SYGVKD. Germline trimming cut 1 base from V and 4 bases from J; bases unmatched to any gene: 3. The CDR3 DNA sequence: TGTGCCATCAGTGAGTTTGGGACAGGGGGGAATCAGCCCCAGCATTTT. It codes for CAISEFGTGGNQPQHF.

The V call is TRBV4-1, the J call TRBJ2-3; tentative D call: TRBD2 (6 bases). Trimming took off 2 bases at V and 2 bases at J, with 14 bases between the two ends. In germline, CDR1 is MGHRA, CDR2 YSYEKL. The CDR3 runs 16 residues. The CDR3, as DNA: TGCGCCAGCAGCCAATACCTAGCGAGTACCACAGATACGCAGTATTTT. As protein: CASSQYLASTTDTQYF.

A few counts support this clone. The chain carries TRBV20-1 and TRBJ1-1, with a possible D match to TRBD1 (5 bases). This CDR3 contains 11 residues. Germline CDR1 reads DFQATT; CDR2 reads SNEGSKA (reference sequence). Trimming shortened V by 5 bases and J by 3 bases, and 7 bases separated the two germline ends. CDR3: CSAFRDTEAFF. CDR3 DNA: TGCAGTGCTTTCAGGGACACTGAAGCTTTCTTT.

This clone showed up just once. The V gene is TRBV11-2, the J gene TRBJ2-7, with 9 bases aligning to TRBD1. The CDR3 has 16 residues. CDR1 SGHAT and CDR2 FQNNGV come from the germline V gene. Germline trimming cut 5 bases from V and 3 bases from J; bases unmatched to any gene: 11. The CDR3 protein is CASSPTTGGPHYEQYF. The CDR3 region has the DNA TGTGCCAGCAGCCCTACGACAGGGGGTCCGCACTACGAGCAGTACTTC.

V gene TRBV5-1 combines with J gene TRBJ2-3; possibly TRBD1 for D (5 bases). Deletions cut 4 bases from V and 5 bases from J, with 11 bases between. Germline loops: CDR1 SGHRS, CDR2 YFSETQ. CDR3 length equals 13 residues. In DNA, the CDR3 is TGCGCCAGCAGCCCCTGGGGCGGAGATACGCAGTATTTT. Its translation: CASSPWGGDTQYF.

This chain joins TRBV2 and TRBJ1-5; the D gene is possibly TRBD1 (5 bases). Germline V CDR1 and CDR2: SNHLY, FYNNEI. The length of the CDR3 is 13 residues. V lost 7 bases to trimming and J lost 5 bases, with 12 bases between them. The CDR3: CASNRGSDQPQHF. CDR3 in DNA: TGTGCCAGCAATAGGGGTTCTGATCAGCCCCAGCATTTT.

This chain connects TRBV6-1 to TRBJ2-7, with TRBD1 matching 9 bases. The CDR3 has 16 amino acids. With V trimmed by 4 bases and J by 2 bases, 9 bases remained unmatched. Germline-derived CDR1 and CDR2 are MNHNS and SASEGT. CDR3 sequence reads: CASSAKPGQGPYEQYF. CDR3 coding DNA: TGTGCCAGCAGTGCTAAACCGGGACAGGGACCCTACGAGCAGTACTTC.

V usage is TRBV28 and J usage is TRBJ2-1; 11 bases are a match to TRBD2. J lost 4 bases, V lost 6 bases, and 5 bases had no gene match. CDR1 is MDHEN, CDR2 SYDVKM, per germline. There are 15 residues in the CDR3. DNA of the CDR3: TGTGCCAGCAGGTTGACTAGCGGGGAATACAATGAGCAGTTCTTC. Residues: CASRLTSGEYNEQFF.

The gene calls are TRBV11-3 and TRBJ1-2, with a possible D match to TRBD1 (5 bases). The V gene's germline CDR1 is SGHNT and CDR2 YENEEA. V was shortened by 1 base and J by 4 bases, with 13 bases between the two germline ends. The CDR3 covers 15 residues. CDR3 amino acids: CASSLGGGLVYGYTF. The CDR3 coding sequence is TGTGCCAGCAGCTTAGGGGGGGGATTGGTCTATGGCTACACCTTC. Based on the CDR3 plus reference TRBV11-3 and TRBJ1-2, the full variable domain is EAGVVQSPRYKIIEKKQPVAFWCNPISGHNTLYWYLQNLGQGPELLIRYENEEAVDDSQLPKDRFSAERLKGVDSTLKIQPAELGDSAVYLCASSLGGGLVYGYTFGSGTRLTVV.

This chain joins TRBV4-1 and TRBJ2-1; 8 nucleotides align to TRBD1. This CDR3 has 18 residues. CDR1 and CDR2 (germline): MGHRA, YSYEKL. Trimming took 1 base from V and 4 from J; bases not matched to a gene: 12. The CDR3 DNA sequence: TGCGCCAGCAGCCAAGGAAGCTTAGGGACAGGAGTTTACAATGAGCAGTTCTTC. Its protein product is CASSQGSLGTGVYNEQFF.

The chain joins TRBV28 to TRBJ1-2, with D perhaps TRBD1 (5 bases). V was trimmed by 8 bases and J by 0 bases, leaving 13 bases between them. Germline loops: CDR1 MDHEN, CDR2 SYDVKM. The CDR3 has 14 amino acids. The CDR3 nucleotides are TGTGCCAGCTCCCAGGGATTAGCTAACTATGGCTACACCTTC. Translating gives CASSQGLANYGYTF.